This TCR beta chain was identified in a study of blood T cells in healthy people across ages. Study observations and caveats: Across the age range, TCR beta diversity per million T cells fell in a roughly linear way. Comparison with aged donors showed that long-lived donors had more naive CD4+ cells and higher diversity. From one million sequenced T cells, diversity estimates were lower bounds.

The use of a sample-barcoded 5' primer and a J-beta primer mix characterized a second PCR of roughly 6 to 11 cycles. TCRdb redid the calling of the 5' RACE reads with MiXCR, one entry per CDR3 protein. The table has 700,000 to 950,000 distinct CDR3 sequences, about 62% seen once. This clonotype was counted at least ten times. Its antigen is as yet unknown. Investigators took approximately 9.4 milliliters of peripheral blood from every donor. Germline V gene sequence: CDR1 SGHTA, CDR2 FQGNSA. The junction had 9 bases not matched to a gene; V was cut back by 3 bases and J by 8 bases. The CDR3 consists of 15 residues.

The sequencing sample was made of blood. The V call is TRBV7-2, the J call TRBJ2-3; TRBD2 agrees at 9 bases. This clonotype was sampled from a man aged 25 to 45 in good health. CDR3 in amino acids: CASSLGGGATGTQYF. CDR3 nucleotide sequence: TGTGCCAGCAGCTTGGGCGGGGGGGCCACCGGTACGCAGTATTTT.